The 5 T cell receptor beta chains reported below all come from one sample, sequenced in a study of shared clonotypes between healthy human individuals. Naive CD8 cells lacked CD45RO, underwent positive selection for CCR7 and left out terminally differentiated effector memory CD45RA+ cells. The protocol was immunoSEQ multiplex PCR, while the TCRdb copy is restricted to in-frame clones and leaves out a portion. This table has about 2.1 million clones, 90% to 95% appearing once. The specimen was naive CD8+ T cells from PBMCs. The receptor source for this set is a man between 18 and 35 years old in good health. Some clones in this sample may be carry-over from other donors' samples.

The chain uses TRBV13 and TRBJ1-3; D is perhaps TRBD1 (6 bases). This CDR3 region has 16 residues. Germline V lookup: CDR1 PRHDT, CDR2 FYEKMQ (reference sequence). The ends were cut back, 4 bases at V and 0 bases at J, with 13 bases in the middle. This CDR3 is CASSSRTDDSGNTIYF. The DNA of the CDR3 is TGTGCCAGCAGCTCCAGGACAGACGACTCTGGAAACACCATATATTTT.

The chain is built from TRBV28 and TRBJ2-5, with TRBD2 identical over 8 bases. Trimming at V came to 5 bases and at J to 1 base, leaving 6 bases not matched to a gene. In germline, CDR1 is MDHEN, CDR2 SYDVKM. CDR3 length: 15 residues. CDR3 DNA sequence: TGTGCCAGCAGTCCCACTCGGGGGGGCCAAGAGACCCAGTACTTC. This sequence encodes CASSPTRGGQETQYF.

V is TRBV7-9 and J is TRBJ1-2; the D is unclear. Trimming took off 5 bases at V and 0 bases at J, with 13 bases between the two ends. Germline V gene sequence: CDR1 SEHNR, CDR2 FQNEAQ (reference sequence). This CDR3 is built from 15 residues. The CDR3 DNA reads TGTGCCAGCAGCGGAGGCGTATTTTCTAACTATGGCTACACCTTC. As protein: CASSGGVFSNYGYTF.

A single count supports this clone. The rearrangement uses TRBV7-9 and TRBJ2-7; D perhaps matches TRBD2 (6 bases). CDR1 and CDR2 (germline): SEHNR, FQNEAQ (reference sequence). The length of the CDR3 is 14 residues. V gave up 3 bases and J gave up 1 base, with 10 bases separating them. The CDR3: CASSFGLHSYEQYF. The CDR3 DNA reads as TGTGCCAGCAGCTTCGGACTACATTCCTACGAGCAGTACTTC. Full variable domain (remainder filled in from reference TRBV7-9 and TRBJ2-7): DTGVSQNPRHKITKRGQNVTFRCDPISEHNRLYWYRQTLGQGPEFLTYFQNEAQLEKSRLLSDRFSAERPKGSFSTLEIQRTEQGDSAMYLCASSFGLHSYEQYFGPGTRLTVT.

J is TRBJ2-2 and V is TRBV10-1, with D tentatively TRBD1 (5 bases). Germline values: CDR1 WNHNN, CDR2 SYGVQD (reference sequence). Deletions cut 3 bases from V and 3 bases from J, with 17 bases between. CDR3 length equals 17 residues. CDR3 coding DNA: TGCGCCAGCAGTGAAGGTCTGACAGAAGCCTACACCGGGGAGCTGTTTTTT. This encodes CASSEGLTEAYTGELFF.